The present T cell receptor (beta chain) was sequenced within a study of T cell responses to AZD1222 COVID-19 vaccine. General study findings and limits: Only after the peak T cell response were repertoires sampled. White British ancestry dominated among donors, who included more females, and clonal diversity was possibly underestimated.

CDR1 LNHDA and CDR2 SQIVND come from the germline V gene (reference sequence). Trimming stripped 5 bases from V and 8 bases from J, with 9 bases between. The CDR3 is 12 amino acids. Clones were read by immunoSEQ multiplex PCR, and TCRdb kept only the in-frame ones, dropping some. The repertoire holds 150,000 to 200,000 clones, with approximately 91% as singletons. With regard to this clone: The target antigen is unknown.

This sequence was found in an adult in good health. The rearrangement links TRBV19 to TRBJ2-2, with no clear D. The sequenced sample was peripheral blood, obtained on day 0 of AZD1222 vaccination. CDR3 sequence: CASSFNMGELFF. CDR3 nucleotide sequence: TGTGCCAGTAGTTTTAACATGGGGGAGCTGTTTTTT.